The present entry profiles one T cell receptor beta chain with its context. Its antigen is not identified. The data derive from a study of cytomegalovirus exposure and HLA in healthy donors. Across the study: From HLA-typed donors, an early data release held approximately 85 million unique TCRs. Points from the study as a whole: Researchers reportedly found TCR beta sequences accurately predicted most subjects' HLA-A and HLA-B alleles.

Germline CDR1 MNHNS, CDR2 SASEGT. The CDR3 spans 14 residues. The V segment lost 6 bases and the J segment 9 bases; nucleotides outside the gene matches: 5. Primers included in the PCR were 60 Vbeta and 13 Jbeta primers. Assay used: immunoSEQ multiplex PCR; TCRdb lists only in-frame clones, some missing. The data show roughly 61,000 clones, more than 70% seen once. Sequenced: PBMCs. The receptor was isolated from a man aged 30 to 39 in good health and CMV-seropositive. The chain recombines TRBV6-1 with TRBJ2-1, with TRBD2 matching over 13 bases. The CDR3 here is CASRGLAGEGEQFF. CDR3 bases: TGTGCCAGCAGAGGACTAGCGGGAGAGGGTGAGCAGTTCTTC.